This TCR beta chain emerged from a study of CD8 T cells in ankylosing spondylitis. Whole-study results and caveats: Enrichment of disease-linked clones was reportedly significant in matched ankylosing spondylitis synovial fluid. Previously reported in reactive arthritis synovial fluid and blood were some of the motif variants. Blood from ankylosing spondylitis patients appeared to carry a characteristic eight-variant TCR beta motif.

CDR3 length: 19 amino acids. Germline CDR1 is MRHNA and CDR2 is SNTAGT. Only a few counts were recorded for this clonotype. What it binds is not known. Libraries of TCR beta came from quantitative 5'-RACE with molecular barcodes. Using its own MiXCR run on the 5' RACE reads, TCRdb lists one record per CDR3 protein. The table has roughly 280,000 distinct CDR3 sequences, about 19% seen once. Sequencing was carried out using blood, either unsorted or a sorted T cell fraction (not recorded which). The TCR comes from a male donor with ankylosing spondylitis or in good health (not recorded which). This chain links TRBV6-4 with TRBJ2-2, with 9 bases fitting TRBD2. CDR3 in DNA: TGTACCTGCAGTTTCCCGGACCCTACTGCGGGGGGGCTGACCGGGGAGCTGTTTTTT. The encoded protein is CTCSFPDPTAGGLTGELFF.